This TCR beta chain was identified in a study of cytomegalovirus exposure and HLA in healthy donors. Whole-study results and caveats: Researchers reported that three CMV-associated chains were confirmed in vitro as CMV antigen-specific.

Both 60 Vbeta primers and 13 Jbeta primers went into the PCR. Measured with immunoSEQ multiplex PCR; TCRdb has only the in-frame clones, and not every one. Counted here are about 210,000 clones, about 80% occurring once; the ten biggest clones make up 6%. The CDR3 covers 14 residues. Looked up from germline, CDR1 is LGHNT and CDR2 is FRNRAP. A remark on this clone: Its target is unknown.

The receptor was derived from a man aged 40-55 years in good health and CMV-seropositive. This chain uses TRBV12-5 with TRBJ2-5; 8 bases map to TRBD1. The end of the DNA fits TRBJ2-7 better, so the J call may be wrong. The sequencing sample was made of PBMCs. The CDR3 nucleotides read TGTGCTAGTGGTTCACCGGGACAGGACTACGAGCAGTACTTC. This encodes CASGSPGQDYEQYF.